This entry lists 14 T cell receptor beta chains sequenced from one sample in a study of cytomegalovirus exposure and HLA in healthy donors (TCRdb year 2017). Libraries were made using the immunoSEQ multiplex PCR assay. The multiplex PCR relied on a mix of 60 forward primers for TCR Vbeta segments and 13 reverse primers for TCR Jbeta segments. In TCRdb, the immuneACCESS table is reduced to in-frame sequences with V and J assigned. These tables do not hold every clone; where another copy was compared, an unresolved V gene accounts for under half, and the others remain unexplained. This sample is represented by some 130,000 clones; roughly 9.8% of them were singletons. The top ten clones comprise 1.8% of the sample. Sample: PBMCs. These receptors all stem from a man aged 50-60 years in good health and CMV-seronegative.

The gene calls are TRBV6-5 and TRBJ1-1; tentatively, D is TRBD1 (5 bases). The CDR3 contains 14 residues. The germline V gene encodes CDR1 MNHEY and CDR2 SVGAGI. Trimming removed 1 base at V and 3 bases at J, with 9 bases between. The CDR3 is CASSYFGGHTEAFF. The CDR3 region has the DNA TGTGCCAGCAGTTACTTCGGGGGTCACACTGAAGCTTTCTTT.

In this sample, this clone turned up a few times. The rearrangement joins TRBV9 to TRBJ1-3, with D tentatively TRBD1 (6 bases). The CDR3 loop spans 16 amino acids. V was shortened by 3 bases and J by 0 bases, with 13 bases between the two germline ends. Per the germline V gene, CDR1 is SGDLS and CDR2 is YYNGEE. The CDR3 nucleotides are TGTGCCAGCAGCGGCGGACAGCCTTACTCTGGAAACACCATATATTTT. Its protein product is CASSGGQPYSGNTIYF.

V gene TRBV10-3 combines with J gene TRBJ2-1; D is possibly TRBD1 (6 bases). Germline V gene lookup returns CDR1 ENHRY and CDR2 SYGVKD. V dropped 3 bases and J dropped 3 bases, with 12 bases sitting between them. The CDR3 sequence is 15 residues long. The CDR3 DNA is TGTGCCATCAGTGACCGGGACACCGACTACAATGAGCAGTTCTTC. This gives the protein CAISDRDTDYNEQFF.

V is TRBV6-5 and J is TRBJ2-1, with TRBD1 matching 10 bases. Germline lookup yields CDR1 MNHEY and CDR2 SVGAGI. J lost 1 base, V lost 4 bases, and 4 bases had no gene match. The CDR3 totals 16 residues. The CDR3 sequence: CASSSDRGLSYNEQFF. CDR3 nucleotides: TGTGCCAGCAGTTCTGACAGGGGGCTTTCCTACAATGAGCAGTTCTTC.

The genes are TRBV28 and TRBJ1-2, with 11 bases fitting TRBD1. Trimming removed 10 bases from V and 3 bases from J; junction bases left unmatched: 7. The CDR3 runs 14 residues. Germline V gene data show CDR1 as MDHEN and CDR2 as SYDVKM. The CDR3 sequence: CATFGQGAYYGYTF. CDR3 nucleotide sequence: TGTGCCACCTTTGGACAGGGGGCCTACTATGGCTACACCTTC.

The CDR3 here is CASSLPDSSYEQYF. CDR3 bases: TGTGCCAGCAGCTTACCCGACTCGAGCTACGAGCAGTACTTC. The genes are TRBV11-2 and TRBJ2-7; D not resolved. The CDR3 is 14 residues long. V lost 2 bases and J 3 bases, leaving 11 bases between the germline ends. Germline lookup yields CDR1 SGHAT and CDR2 FQNNGV.

The chain joins TRBV2 to TRBJ1-4; TRBD1 agrees at 8 bases. Germline V gene lookup returns CDR1 SNHLY and CDR2 FYNNEI. The CDR3 contains 14 residues. V shed 4 bases and J 5 bases; nucleotides not matched to a gene: 3. The CDR3, as DNA: TGTGCCAGCAGTGGGACAGGGTCGAATGAAAAACTGTTTTTT. The encoded protein is CASSGTGSNEKLFF.

J is TRBJ2-7 and V is TRBV9, with 10 bases matching TRBD2. This CDR3 has 14 residues. The trim removed 0 bases at V and 6 bases at J, leaving 3 bases unmatched. Germline CDR1 is SGDLS and CDR2 is YYNGEE. This chain's CDR3 is CASSVELAGVEQYF. CDR3 in DNA: TGTGCCAGCAGCGTAGAGCTAGCGGGAGTCGAGCAGTACTTC.

This chain uses TRBV9 with TRBJ1-2; D gene ambiguous. The CDR3 contains 14 residues. The V and J ends lost 2 bases and 8 bases respectively, with 16 bases between them. Looked up from germline, CDR1 is SGDLS and CDR2 is YYNGEE. This CDR3 reads CASSVNSGGNGYTF. The CDR3 DNA is TGTGCCAGCAGCGTCAACTCGGGAGGGAACGGCTACACCTTC.

The gene calls are TRBV5-1 and TRBJ1-1, with D possibly TRBD1 on 6 matching bases. Germline lookup yields CDR1 SGHRS and CDR2 YFSETQ. This CDR3 contains 15 residues. V dropped 6 bases and J dropped 3 bases, with 18 bases sitting between them. The CDR3 region is CASTAGGTGHTEAFF. CDR3 DNA sequence: TGCGCCAGCACCGCGGGAGGTACAGGGCACACTGAAGCTTTCTTT.

The gene calls are TRBV25-1 and TRBJ1-6; D is unclear. CDR3 length: 12 amino acids. Trimming cost V 4 bases and J 6 bases, with 4 bases left between them. Looked up from germline, CDR1 is MGHDK and CDR2 is SYGVNS. The CDR3 DNA sequence: TGTGCCAGCAGTGTAATTAATTCACCCCTCCACTTT. It yields the protein CASSVINSPLHF. Full variable domain (remainder filled in from reference TRBV25-1 and TRBJ1-6): EADIYQTPRYLVIGTGKKITLECSQTMGHDKMYWYQQDPGMELHLIHYSYGVNSTEKGDLSSESTVSRIRTEHFPLTLESARPSHTSQYLCASSVINSPLHFGNGTRLTVT.

V and J are TRBV18 and TRBJ1-1; perhaps TRBD1 as D (5 bases). Germline lookup yields CDR1 KGHSH and CDR2 LQKENI. Trimming stripped 1 base from V and 3 bases from J, with 12 bases between. The CDR3 is made up of 15 amino acids. The CDR3 DNA reads TGTGCCAGCTCACCACAACCGGGGGAGGACACTGAAGCTTTCTTT. Translating gives CASSPQPGEDTEAFF. The variable domain in full, completed from reference TRBV18 and TRBJ1-1, reads NAGVMQNPRHLVRRRGQEARLRCSPMKGHSHVYWYRQLPEEGLKFMVYLQKENIIDESGMPKERFSAEFPKEGPSILRIQQVVRGDSAAYFCASSPQPGEDTEAFFGQGTRLTVV.

This clone has just a few counts. The chain is built from TRBV6-1 and TRBJ1-1, with 7 bases lining up with TRBD1. Germline CDR1 MNHNS, CDR2 SASEGT. With V trimmed by 8 bases and J by 4 bases, 7 bases remained unmatched. The CDR3 totals 13 residues. CDR3 loop: CASGRGETTEAFF. The CDR3 nucleotides read TGTGCCAGCGGCAGGGGGGAGACCACTGAAGCTTTCTTT.

The gene calls are TRBV30 and TRBJ1-1; unclear D gene. V was trimmed by 2 bases and J by 7 bases, leaving 8 bases between them. Looked up from germline, CDR1 is GTSNPN and CDR2 is SVGIG (reference sequence). This CDR3 is 11 amino acids long. Here the CDR3 DNA reads TGTGCCTGGAGTACCAGGATTGAAGCTTTCTTT. This sequence encodes CAWSTRIEAFF.